A single sample gave rise to the 2 T cell receptor beta chains below, sequenced in a study of shared clonotypes between healthy human individuals. The table came from immunoSEQ multiplex PCR; TCRdb's copy has only in-frame clones and leaves some out. The sample includes about half a million clones, 70% to 80% of them seen just once. The sequencing sample was made of PBMCs. The receptors originated from a woman in her forties in good health. Some clones in this sample may be carry-over from other donors' samples.

This clone came up once. The chain has TRBV7-2 and TRBJ2-3, with TRBD2 matching over 9 bases. This CDR3 comprises 16 residues. Germline V gene sequence: CDR1 SGHTA, CDR2 FQGNSA. V lost 5 bases, J lost 2 bases, and 8 bases stayed unmatched. The CDR3 region is CASSEAGTSPTDTQYF. The CDR3 DNA reads as TGTGCCAGCAGCGAAGCCGGGACTAGCCCCACAGATACGCAGTATTTT.

The chain joins TRBV5-6 to TRBJ2-7; TRBD2 agrees at 13 bases. The CDR3 spans 14 residues. The ends lost 4 bases at V and 7 bases at J; junction bases unmatched: 5. Per the germline V gene, CDR1 is SGHDT and CDR2 is YYEEEE. The CDR3, as DNA: TGTGCCAGCAGCCCCCGGACTAGCGGGAGAGAGCAGTACTTC. Translating gives CASSPRTSGREQYF.